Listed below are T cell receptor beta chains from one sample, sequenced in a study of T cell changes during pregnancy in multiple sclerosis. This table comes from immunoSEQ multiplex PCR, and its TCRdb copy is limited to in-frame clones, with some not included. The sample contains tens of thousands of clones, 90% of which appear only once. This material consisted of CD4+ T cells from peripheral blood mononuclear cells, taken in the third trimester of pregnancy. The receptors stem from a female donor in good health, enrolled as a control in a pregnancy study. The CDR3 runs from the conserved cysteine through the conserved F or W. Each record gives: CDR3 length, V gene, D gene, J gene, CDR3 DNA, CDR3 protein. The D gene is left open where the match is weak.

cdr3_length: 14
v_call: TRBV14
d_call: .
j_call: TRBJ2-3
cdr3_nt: TGTGCCAGCAGCCCCTTAGGGGGCACAGATACGCAGTATTTT
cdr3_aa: CASSPLGGTDTQYF

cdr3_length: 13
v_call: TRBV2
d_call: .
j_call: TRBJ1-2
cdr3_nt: TGTGCCAGCAGTGAAACAGGGCTCTATGGCTACACCTTC
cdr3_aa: CASSETGLYGYTF

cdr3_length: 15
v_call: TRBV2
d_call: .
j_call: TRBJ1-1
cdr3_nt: TGTGCCAGCAGTCCAAGTGGGACACCGGCCACTGAAGCTTTCTTT
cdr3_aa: CASSPSGTPATEAFF

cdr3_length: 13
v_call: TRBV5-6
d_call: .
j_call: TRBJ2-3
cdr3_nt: TGTGCCAGCAGCTTTCCCCTCGCAGATACGCAGTATTTT
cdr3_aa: CASSFPLADTQYF

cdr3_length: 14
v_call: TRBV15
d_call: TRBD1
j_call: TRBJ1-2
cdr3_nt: TGTGCCACCAGCCTGGACAGGGTCGGGTATGGCTACACCTTC
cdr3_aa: CATSLDRVGYGYTF

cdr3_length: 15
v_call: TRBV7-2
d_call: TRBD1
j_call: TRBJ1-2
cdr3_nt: TGTGCCAGCAGCTTAGGTTTGGACAGGGCGTATGGCTACACCTTC
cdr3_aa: CASSLGLDRAYGYTF

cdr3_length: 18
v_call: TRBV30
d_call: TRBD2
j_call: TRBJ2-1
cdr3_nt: TGTGCCTGGAGTATTAGGACTAGCGGGATTATTTCCTACAATGAGCAGTTCTTC
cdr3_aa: CAWSIRTSGIISYNEQFF

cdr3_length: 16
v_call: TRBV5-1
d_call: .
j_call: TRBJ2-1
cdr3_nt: TGCGCCAGCAGCTCCGGAGGGGTATTATTCTACAATGAGCAGTTCTTC
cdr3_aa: CASSSGGVLFYNEQFF

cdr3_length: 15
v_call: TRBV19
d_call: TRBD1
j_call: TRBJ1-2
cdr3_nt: TGTGCCAGTAGCCTAGGAGGACAGGGGAACTATGGCTACACCTTC
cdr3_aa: CASSLGGQGNYGYTF

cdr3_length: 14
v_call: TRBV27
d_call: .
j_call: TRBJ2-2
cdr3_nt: TGTGCCAGCAGTTTTCTGAGAGGGAGCGGGGAGCTGTTTTTT
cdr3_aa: CASSFLRGSGELFF

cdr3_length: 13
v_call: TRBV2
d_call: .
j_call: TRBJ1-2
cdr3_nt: TGTGCCAGCAGGAGGACAGTGTTTGAAGGCTACACCTTC
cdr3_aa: CASRRTVFEGYTF